These 31 T cell receptor beta chains were all obtained from the same sample, sequenced in a study of blood T cell repertoires in COVID-19. The data were produced by immunoSEQ multiplex PCR, yet TCRdb's version contains in-frame clones alone and is incomplete. The sample records 90,000 to 150,000 clones, less than 85% being singletons. Sequencing was done on a sample of peripheral blood. Receptors were obtained from a human donor with acute or convalescent COVID-19. The donor label of this sample is uncertain.

The gene calls are TRBV24-1 and TRBJ2-3, with 8 positions matching TRBD2. The CDR3 contains 18 residues. Germline loops: CDR1 KGHDR, CDR2 SFDVKD. Germline trimming cut 1 base from V and 5 bases from J; bases unmatched to any gene: 13. The DNA for the CDR3 is TGTGCCACCAGTGATTTCTCCCTGTCGGGGGGGGGCCGAGATACGCAGTATTTT. It encodes CATSDFSLSGGGRDTQYF.

The rearrangement joins TRBV5-6 to TRBJ2-7; the match to TRBD1 covers 7 bases. Germline V gene data show CDR1 as SGHDT and CDR2 as YYEEEE. The CDR3 loop spans 14 amino acids. The V and J ends lost 2 bases and 3 bases, in that order; junction bases with no gene match: 5. The CDR3: CASSLMTGYYEQYV. The CDR3 DNA follows: TGTGCCAGCAGCTTAATGACAGGGTACTACGAGCAGTACGTC.

The chain combines TRBV10-3 with TRBJ1-5; D unresolved. The CDR3 sequence is 17 residues long. CDR1 ENHRY and CDR2 SYGVKD come from the germline V gene. Trimming took off 0 bases at V and 0 bases at J, with 12 bases between the two ends. CDR3 bases: TGTGCCATCAGTGAGTCGCCTTGGAGAAATAGCAATCAGCCCCAGCATTTT. This codes for CAISESPWRNSNQPQHF.

This rearrangement joins TRBV28 to TRBJ1-2; 7 bases fit TRBD1. The germline CDR1 and CDR2 sequences are MDHEN and SYDVKM. The CDR3 totals 15 residues. V dropped 1 base and J dropped 4; count of bases not matched to a gene: 6. CDR3 loop: CASSLYRGQIYGYTF. In DNA, the CDR3 is TGTGCCAGCAGTTTATATAGGGGACAGATCTATGGCTACACCTTC.

The chain uses TRBV5-1 and TRBJ2-5, with D possibly matching TRBD2 (6 bases). This CDR3 is 16 amino acids long. Per germline, CDR1 SGHRS and CDR2 YFSETQ. Trimming shortened V by 4 bases and J by 3 bases, and 19 bases separated the two germline ends. The CDR3 DNA reads as TGCGCCAGCAGCGCACCGGGACTGGCAAGAGAAGAGACCCAGTACTTC. Translating gives CASSAPGLAREETQYF.

This CDR3 reads CASSGQGIEAFF. CDR3 bases: TGTGCCAGCAGCGGACAGGGAATTGAAGCTTTCTTT. The chain uses TRBV7-9 and TRBJ1-1, with 8 bases that match TRBD1. CDR1 and CDR2 from the germline V gene are SEHNR and FQNEAQ (reference sequence). The CDR3 is 12 residues long. The V segment lost 5 bases and the J segment 7 bases; nucleotides outside the gene matches: 3.

The rearrangement uses TRBV7-8 and TRBJ2-2, with TRBD1 identical over 7 bases. V was clipped by 4 bases and J by 0 bases; unmatched bases: 5. This CDR3 has 16 amino acids. Germline V gene lookup returns CDR1 SGHVS and CDR2 FQNEAQ. DNA of the CDR3: TGTGCCAGCAGCTGGCCCACAGGGGCGAACACCGGGGAGCTGTTTTTT. Amino acids: CASSWPTGANTGELFF.

The chain recombines TRBV11-2 with TRBJ2-5; 8 bases match TRBD1. This CDR3 has 17 amino acids. Unmatched junction bases numbered 11, after V lost 1 base and J lost 4 bases. Germline values: CDR1 SGHAT, CDR2 FQNNGV. This CDR3 reads CASSLVGGARGLETQYF. CDR3 sequence (DNA): TGTGCCAGCAGCTTAGTAGGAGGGGCCAGGGGGCTAGAGACCCAGTACTTC.

The chain carries TRBV6-5 and TRBJ1-1, with 8 bases lining up with TRBD1. Germline V gives CDR1 MNHEY, CDR2 SVGAGI. The CDR3 extends over 13 amino acids. Trimming cost V 8 bases and J 4 bases; bases outside gene matches: 6. Here the CDR3 DNA reads TGTGCCAGCCAAAACAGGGGGTCCACTGAAGCTTTCTTT. Its translation is CASQNRGSTEAFF.

The chain combines TRBV30 with TRBJ2-5; 9 bases are shared with TRBD1. Germline V gene data show CDR1 as GTSNPN and CDR2 as SVGIG (reference sequence). This CDR3 spans 16 amino acids. V trimming: 0 bases; J trimming: 2 bases; junction bases outside the gene matches: 7. The CDR3 DNA follows: TGTGCCTGGAGTGTAGGGGACAGGGTTGGGCAAGAGACCCAGTACTTC. Its protein product is CAWSVGDRVGQETQYF.

The rearrangement uses TRBV11-2 and TRBJ2-1, with D possibly TRBD2 on 5 matching bases. Germline V CDR1 and CDR2: SGHAT, FQNNGV. The CDR3 length is 16 residues. Trimming removed 4 bases at V and 0 bases at J, with 13 bases between. CDR3 sequence reads: CASSSRRGSSYNEQFF. For the CDR3, the DNA is TGTGCCAGCAGCTCACGCCGTGGGAGCTCCTACAATGAGCAGTTCTTC.

The V call is TRBV6-4, the J call TRBJ2-4, with no clear D. There are 16 residues in the CDR3. V was cut by 2 bases and J by 1 base, with 12 bases left in between. The germline V gene has CDR1 MRHNA and CDR2 SNTAGT. The CDR3 region is CASSDRCGRAKNIQYF. Written as DNA, the CDR3 is TGTGCCAGCAGTGACCGTTGCGGTAGGGCCAAAAACATTCAGTACTTC.

This clone appeared many times. J is TRBJ2-1 and V is TRBV5-1; 7 bases map to TRBD1. The CDR3 has 17 amino acids. V was pared by 3 bases and J by 8 bases, with 17 bases of the junction left unmatched. Germline values: CDR1 SGHRS, CDR2 YFSETQ. The CDR3 DNA follows: TGCGCCAGCAGCTCAGCGCCGACAGGGAAGGGGTCAGATGAGCAGTTCTTC. Translation: CASSSAPTGKGSDEQFF.

This clone was seen a handful of times. V is TRBV29-1 and J is TRBJ1-2; D is perhaps TRBD1 (6 bases). Per the germline V gene, CDR1 is SQVTM and CDR2 is ANQGSEA. The CDR3 totals 12 residues. The germline V and J ends were trimmed by 6 bases and 0 bases, with 8 bases remaining between them. The CDR3 sequence is CSVQGSNYGYTF. DNA for the CDR3: TGCAGCGTACAGGGTTCTAACTATGGCTACACCTTC.

J is TRBJ2-7 and V is TRBV7-6, with 7 bases matching TRBD2. Trimming took 5 bases from V and 3 from J; bases not matched to a gene: 10. There are 15 residues in the CDR3. From germline, CDR1 is SGHVS and CDR2 FNYEAQ. DNA of the CDR3: TGTGCCAGCAGCGAAACCACGGGAGGCTACTACGAGCAGTACTTC. Its translation: CASSETTGGYYEQYF.

The gene calls are TRBV5-1 and TRBJ2-7; a weak D match, TRBD1 (6 bases). V dropped 1 base and J dropped 2 bases, with 10 bases sitting between them. Germline-derived CDR1 and CDR2 are SGHRS and YFSETQ. This CDR3 is 14 amino acids long. This CDR3 reads CASSLQDSAYEQYF. CDR3 nucleotides: TGCGCCAGCAGCTTGCAGGACAGTGCCTACGAGCAGTACTTC.

This chain uses TRBV30 with TRBJ1-2; D gene uncertain. This CDR3 comprises 13 residues. Germline V gene lookup returns CDR1 GTSNPN and CDR2 SVGIG (reference sequence). V gave up 0 bases and J gave up 4 bases, with 9 bases separating them. CDR3 protein: CAWSVGGSYGYTF. The CDR3 DNA reads as TGTGCCTGGAGTGTGGGAGGGAGCTATGGCTACACCTTC.

The chain uses TRBV19 and TRBJ2-5; possibly TRBD1 for D (5 bases). The length of the CDR3 is 13 residues. Germline lookup yields CDR1 LNHDA and CDR2 SQIVND (reference sequence). V shed 4 bases and J shed 5 bases, with 11 bases lying between them. CDR3 in amino acids: CASSTGFSETQYF. CDR3 bases: TGTGCCAGTAGTACAGGGTTTTCTGAGACCCAGTACTTC.

This clone was observed many times. J is TRBJ1-1 and V is TRBV19; 9 bases are shared with TRBD1. CDR3 length equals 15 residues. Germline loops: CDR1 LNHDA, CDR2 SQIVND (reference sequence). With 4 bases clipped from V and 5 bases from J, the junction kept 8 bases outside the gene matches. The CDR3: CASSRGQGSGTEAFF. The CDR3 DNA follows: TGTGCCAGTAGTAGAGGACAGGGGTCGGGGACTGAAGCTTTCTTT.

J is TRBJ2-5 and V is TRBV3-1 (or the pseudogene TRBV3-2); tentatively, D is TRBD2 (6 bases). This CDR3 region has 14 residues. V was trimmed by 4 bases and J by 2 bases, leaving 11 bases between them. The germline gives CDR1 LGHDT, CDR2 YNNKEL (reference sequence). The CDR3 is CASSLSGYQETQYF. The CDR3 coding sequence is TGTGCCAGCAGCCTTAGCGGCTATCAAGAGACCCAGTACTTC.

The rearrangement uses TRBV7-9 and TRBJ1-2; D remains ambiguous. The germline V and J ends were trimmed by 4 bases and 4 bases, with 16 bases remaining between them. There are 15 residues in the CDR3. Germline CDR1 reads SEHNR; CDR2 reads FQNEAQ (reference sequence). CDR3 loop: CASSSDTGDSYGYTF. As DNA, the CDR3 is TGTGCCAGCAGCTCAGACACCGGGGATAGCTATGGCTACACCTTC.

This clone was detected once. This chain links TRBV7-2 with TRBJ1-2, with 8 bases that match TRBD1. The CDR3 has 14 amino acids. V lost 3 bases to trimming and J lost 6 bases; unmatched junction nucleotides: 6. The germline V gene has CDR1 SGHTA and CDR2 FQGNSA. Here the CDR3 DNA reads TGTGCCAGCAGCTTTTACGAGACAGGGGATGGCTACACCTTC. Translating it yields CASSFYETGDGYTF.

This rearrangement joins TRBV27 to TRBJ1-1; 10 bases match TRBD1. The CDR3 has 17 residues. CDR1 and CDR2 (germline): MNHEY, SMNVEV (reference sequence). After removal of 6 bases from V and 1 base from J, the junction contained 11 bases not matched to a gene. CDR3 DNA sequence: TGTGCCAGCAGGACAAGACAGGGGGCGGTGGGGAACACTGAAGCTTTCTTT. It is translated as CASRTRQGAVGNTEAFF.

The chain's CDR3 is CASRPSGGLNNEQFF. The CDR3 nucleotides read TGTGCCTCCAGACCTAGCGGGGGGCTAAACAATGAGCAGTTCTTC. The chain has TRBV10-3 and TRBJ2-1; 11 nucleotides align to TRBD2. The trim removed 11 bases at V and 5 bases at J, leaving 11 bases unmatched. From germline, CDR1 is ENHRY and CDR2 SYGVKD. CDR3 length: 15 amino acids.

The chain employs TRBV3-1 (or the pseudogene TRBV3-2) and TRBJ1-5; D is undetermined. The germline V gene encodes CDR1 LGHDT and CDR2 YNNKEL (reference sequence). The CDR3 consists of 13 residues. V was shortened by 2 bases and J by 2 bases, with 4 bases between the two germline ends. The CDR3 bases are TGTGCCAGCAGCCAACTTGGCAATCAGCCCCAGCATTTT. Its protein is CASSQLGNQPQHF.

This chain links TRBV2 with TRBJ1-1, with 7 bases that match TRBD1. The CDR3 has 15 residues. Germline lookup yields CDR1 SNHLY and CDR2 FYNNEI. The J segment lost 4 bases and the V segment lost 3 bases, leaving 8 bases of the junction unmatched. The CDR3 here is CASSEEGAVVTEAFF. DNA of the CDR3: TGTGCCAGCAGTGAGGAGGGGGCAGTGGTCACTGAAGCTTTCTTT.

This rearrangement joins TRBV18 to TRBJ1-1; 10 bases are shared with TRBD1. The CDR3 consists of 16 residues. V was pared by 2 bases and J by 5 bases, with 8 bases of the junction left unmatched. Germline values: CDR1 KGHSH, CDR2 LQKENI. The CDR3 region is CASSPTLGTGVTEAFF. The CDR3 DNA sequence: TGTGCCAGCTCACCAACACTGGGGACAGGGGTAACTGAAGCTTTCTTT.

The V call is TRBV10-2, the J call TRBJ2-2, with no clear D. V was pared by 4 bases and J by 2 bases, with 5 bases between. The CDR3 runs 13 residues. CDR1 and CDR2 (germline): WSHSY, SAAADI. The CDR3 sequence: CASSAGNTGELFF. The CDR3 DNA follows: TGCGCCAGCAGTGCGGGTAACACCGGGGAGCTGTTTTTT.

This chain joins TRBV11-2 and TRBJ1-4, with 7 positions matching TRBD1. From germline, CDR1 is SGHAT and CDR2 FQNNGV. The V segment lost 4 bases and the J segment 4 bases; nucleotides outside the gene matches: 6. This CDR3 region has 15 residues. CDR3 amino acids: CASSSTGTVNEKLFF. Written as DNA, the CDR3 is TGTGCCAGCAGCTCGACCGGGACAGTTAATGAAAAACTGTTTTTT.

CDR3 sequence reads: CASSEQDRGNQPQHF. As DNA, the CDR3 is TGCGCCAGCAGTGAGCAAGACAGGGGCAATCAGCCCCAGCATTTT. The chain is built from TRBV10-2 and TRBJ1-5; 7 bases agree with TRBD1. CDR1 and CDR2 from the germline V gene are WSHSY and SAAADI. Germline trimming cut 2 bases from V and 2 bases from J; bases unmatched to any gene: 3. This CDR3 contains 15 residues.

The chain uses TRBV5-1 and TRBJ2-2; D may be TRBD1 (6 bases). The germline gives CDR1 SGHRS, CDR2 YFSETQ. The CDR3 is made up of 15 amino acids. Trimming left V 3 bases short and J 7 bases short, with 16 bases between. The DNA for the CDR3 is TGCGCCAGCAGCTACAGGGACCTGCAGGTCGGGGAGCTGTTTTTT. Its protein product is CASSYRDLQVGELFF.